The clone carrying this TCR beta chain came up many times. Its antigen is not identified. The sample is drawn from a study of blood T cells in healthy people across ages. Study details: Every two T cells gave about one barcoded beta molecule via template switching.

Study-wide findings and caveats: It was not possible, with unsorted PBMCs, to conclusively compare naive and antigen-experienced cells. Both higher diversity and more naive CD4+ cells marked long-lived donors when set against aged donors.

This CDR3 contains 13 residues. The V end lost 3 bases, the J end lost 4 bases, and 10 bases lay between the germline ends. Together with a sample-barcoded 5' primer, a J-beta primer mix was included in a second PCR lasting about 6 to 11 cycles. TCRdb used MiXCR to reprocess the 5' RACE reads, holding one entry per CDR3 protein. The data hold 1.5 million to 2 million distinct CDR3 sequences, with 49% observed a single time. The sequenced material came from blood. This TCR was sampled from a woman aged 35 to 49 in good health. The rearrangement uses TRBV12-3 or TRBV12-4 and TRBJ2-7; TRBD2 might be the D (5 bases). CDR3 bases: TGTGCCAGCAGTTTGGGTCCGGGGTACGAGCAGTACTTC. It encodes CASSLGPGYEQYF.